Each of the 20 T cell receptor beta chains below was sequenced from the same sample in a study of identical twins (dated by TCRdb to 2016 to 2017). The library was produced with 5' RACE. Instrument used: Illumina HiSeq 2000. The public reads were reanalyzed by TCRdb: fastp trimming at Q25, MiXCR alignment, in-frame beta chains only. Every entry covers one CDR3 protein and lists the most common genes and DNA from its rows. This sample is represented by some 660,000 distinct CDR3 sequences; 8.6% of them were singletons. The top ten constitute around 0.95% of the sample. These records were also assigned to another study, of yellow fever vaccine responses in identical twins.

The sample comprised PBMCs. These receptors were obtained from a woman in her late teens or twenties in good health.

This clonotype has more than one count but fewer than ten. The genes are TRBV12-3 or TRBV12-4 and TRBJ1-1; TRBD1 is a possible D gene (5 bases). The CDR3 sequence is 13 residues long. V was clipped by 7 bases and J by 9 bases, with 18 bases between them. CDR3 residues: CASTLDSVSKAFF. For the CDR3, the DNA is TGTGCCAGCACCCTAGACAGTGTTAGTAAAGCTTTCTTT.

A few counts support this clonotype. CDR3 DNA sequence: TGCAGCGTTGAAGTCAGGGGACCCTACGAGCAGTACTTC. This codes for CSVEVRGPYEQYF. The gene calls are TRBV29-1 and TRBJ2-7; a possible D gene is TRBD1 (6 bases). Germline lookup yields CDR1 SQVTM and CDR2 ANQGSEA. V lost 1 base, J lost 2 bases, and 9 bases lay in between. The CDR3 totals 13 residues.

This clonotype was recorded many times. The chain is built from TRBV7-9 and TRBJ2-1; D remains ambiguous. This CDR3 is built from 13 residues. Per the germline V gene, CDR1 is SEHNR and CDR2 is FQNEAQ (reference sequence). Deletions cut 1 base from V and 5 bases from J, with 6 bases between. The CDR3 DNA reads TGTGCCAGCAGCTTAGGAAACAACAATGAGCAGTTCTTC. Residues: CASSLGNNNEQFF.

Ten or more counts support this clonotype. The gene calls are TRBV10-3 and TRBJ2-1; 16 bases are a match to TRBD2. Germline V gives CDR1 ENHRY, CDR2 SYGVKD. The CDR3 covers 16 residues. The J segment lost 7 bases and the V segment lost 7 bases, leaving 7 bases of the junction unmatched. This CDR3 is CAITMGLAGGGNEQFF. CDR3 sequence (DNA): TGTGCCATCACTATGGGACTAGCGGGGGGGGGAAATGAGCAGTTCTTC.

The chain recombines TRBV7-6 with TRBJ2-3, with D perhaps being TRBD1 or TRBD2 (6 bases each). Germline CDR1 SGHVS, CDR2 FNYEAQ. The CDR3 extends over 15 amino acids. The ends were cut back, 3 bases at V and 1 base at J, with 11 bases in the middle. The CDR3 region is CASSFTGAGTDTQYF. In DNA, the CDR3 is TGTGCCAGCAGCTTTACGGGGGCGGGCACAGATACGCAGTATTTT.

This clonotype occurred a few times. This rearrangement joins TRBV7-9 to TRBJ2-3, with D maybe TRBD1 (5 bases). The CDR3 has 15 residues. From germline, CDR1 is SEHNR and CDR2 FQNEAQ (reference sequence). V shed 6 bases and J shed 2 bases, with 15 bases lying between them. The CDR3 loop reads CASSHTTTVTDTQYF. The CDR3 DNA reads TGTGCCAGCAGTCATACTACGACAGTCACAGATACGCAGTATTTT.

This clonotype was recorded many times. CDR3 in DNA: TGTGCCACCAGCAGAGGGACCTCCGGGGAGCTGTTTTTT. This translates into CATSRGTSGELFF. The V and J genes are TRBV15 and TRBJ2-2, with D unclear. This CDR3 comprises 13 residues. Germline V gives CDR1 LNHNV, CDR2 YYDKDF (reference sequence). V lost 1 base and J 6 bases, leaving 6 bases between the germline ends.

This sequence joins TRBV27 and TRBJ2-1; D may be TRBD1 (8 bases). V was clipped by 6 bases and J by 4 bases, with 19 bases between them. The CDR3 contains 16 residues. CDR1 and CDR2 from the germline V gene are MNHEY and SMNVEV (reference sequence). The chain's CDR3 is CASSPISQGGYNEQFF. The CDR3 region has the DNA TGTGCCAGCAGCCCCATATCACAGGGGGGGTACAATGAGCAGTTCTTC.

The chain uses TRBV5-6 and TRBJ1-4; D is unclear. The V and J ends lost 2 bases and 5 bases respectively, with 10 bases between them. In germline, CDR1 is SGHDT, CDR2 YYEEEE. This CDR3 is 14 amino acids long. The DNA of the CDR3 is TGTGCCAGCAGCTTACTTGGCGAGAATGAAAAACTGTTTTTT. Translating it yields CASSLLGENEKLFF.

The rearrangement joins TRBV20-1 to TRBJ2-5; 11 bases line up with TRBD2. V was clipped by 3 bases and J by 0 bases; unmatched bases: 6. The CDR3 runs to 16 residues. Per germline, CDR1 DFQATT and CDR2 SNEGSKA (reference sequence). CDR3 amino acids: CSASRASGGYQETQYF. The CDR3 DNA reads as TGCAGTGCTAGTCGGGCTAGCGGGGGGTACCAAGAGACCCAGTACTTC.

Ten or more counts support this clonotype. V usage is TRBV5-1 and J usage is TRBJ1-2; no clear D gene. Germline loops: CDR1 SGHRS, CDR2 YFSETQ. CDR3 length: 14 residues. V lost 5 bases and J 5 bases, leaving 16 bases between the germline ends. Here the CDR3 reads CASRASATPYGYTF. CDR3 nucleotide sequence: TGCGCCAGCAGGGCTTCGGCGACGCCGTATGGCTACACCTTC.

In this sample, this clonotype turned up many times. The V and J genes are TRBV3-1 and TRBJ2-7; a possible D gene is TRBD2 (6 bases). From germline, CDR1 is LGHDT and CDR2 YNNKEL (reference sequence). The CDR3 is made up of 13 amino acids. V was pared by 3 bases and J by 7 bases, with 13 bases between. Here the CDR3 reads CASSQRTRGEQYF. The CDR3 bases are TGTGCCAGCAGCCAGAGAACCCGGGGGGAGCAGTACTTC.

Ten or more counts support this clonotype. The chain uses TRBV27 and TRBJ2-1, with 7 nucleotides matching TRBD2. The trim removed 3 bases at V and 5 bases at J, leaving 16 bases unmatched. Germline lookup yields CDR1 MNHEY and CDR2 SMNVEV (reference sequence). This CDR3 comprises 18 residues. The CDR3 here is CASSFSARGGSSHNEQFF. CDR3 in DNA: TGTGCCAGCAGTTTTTCTGCTCGCGGCGGGAGTTCCCACAATGAGCAGTTCTTC.

This clonotype has a handful of counts. The V gene is TRBV5-1, the J gene TRBJ2-3; D gene ambiguous. The CDR3 is 14 residues long. V was cut by 3 bases and J by 2 bases, with 10 bases left in between. Per the germline V gene, CDR1 is SGHRS and CDR2 is YFSETQ. The CDR3 nucleotides read TGCGCCAGCAGCTCGTCTGGTCCCACAGATACGCAGTATTTT. It encodes CASSSSGPTDTQYF.

V usage is TRBV7-8 and J usage is TRBJ2-3; D is perhaps TRBD2 (5 bases). The CDR3 loop spans 14 amino acids. Germline V CDR1 and CDR2: SGHVS, FQNEAQ. The germline V and J ends were trimmed by 6 bases and 4 bases, with 14 bases remaining between them. The CDR3 nucleotides read TGTGCCAGCAGACCTGGCCTAGCCCCAGATACGCAGTATTTT. This codes for CASRPGLAPDTQYF.

This clonotype was picked up many times. The chain has TRBV28 and TRBJ2-1; TRBD2 might be the D (5 bases). V was cut by 3 bases and J by 1 base, with 10 bases left in between. Germline V CDR1 and CDR2: MDHEN, SYDVKM. The CDR3 has 15 residues. CDR3 region: CASSFYEGSYNEQFF. The CDR3 coding sequence is TGTGCCAGCAGTTTTTATGAGGGATCCTACAATGAGCAGTTCTTC.

This clonotype showed up just a few times. CDR3 sequence: CASSQDISLAGYNEQFF. CDR3 bases: TGTGCCAGCAGCCAAGATATTTCGCTCGCCGGATACAATGAGCAGTTCTTC. The chain recombines TRBV14 with TRBJ2-1, with unresolved D. V was clipped by 0 bases and J by 4 bases, with 16 bases between them. The CDR3 is made up of 17 amino acids. Per the germline V gene, CDR1 is SGHDN and CDR2 is FVKESK.

The table lists this clonotype with many counts. V is TRBV20-1 and J is TRBJ2-1, with a possible D match to TRBD2 (5 bases). Germline loops: CDR1 DFQATT, CDR2 SNEGSKA (reference sequence). Trimming cost V 1 base and J 2 bases, with 9 bases left between them. The length of the CDR3 is 14 residues. The CDR3 bases are TGCAGTGCTAGAGGCGAGGGCACCTACAATGAGCAGTTCTTC. It encodes CSARGEGTYNEQFF.

In this sample, this clonotype turned up a few times. This rearrangement joins TRBV7-2 to TRBJ2-7; 9 nucleotides align to TRBD2. The V and J ends lost 0 bases and 4 bases, in that order; junction bases with no gene match: 4. The CDR3 covers 15 residues. The germline V gene has CDR1 SGHTA and CDR2 FQGNSA. Here the CDR3 DNA reads TGTGCCAGCAGCTTAGCGGTGACTAGCGGTTACGAGCAGTACTTC. As protein: CASSLAVTSGYEQYF.

This clonotype has a count of ten or more. The genes are TRBV4-3 and TRBJ2-2, with D possibly TRBD2 on 6 matching bases. V lost 4 bases and J lost 1, with 7 bases in between. The germline V gene encodes CDR1 LGHNA and CDR2 YSLEER. The CDR3 is 14 amino acids. CDR3 sequence (DNA): TGCGCCAGCAGCCCCGGGAGGAACACCGGGGAGCTGTTTTTT. It yields the protein CASSPGRNTGELFF.